This is a list of T cell receptor beta chains from one sample in a study of PD-L1 blockade in urothelial cancer. Sequencing used immunoSEQ multiplex PCR; TCRdb keeps in-frame clones, though not all of them. The sample lists around 100,000 clones; around 87% were seen once. The input for sequencing was PBMCs, taken around atezolizumab (anti-PD-L1) treatment. These receptors all stem from a man aged 60 to 69 with urothelial cancer. The CDR3 runs from the conserved cysteine through the conserved F or W. The order of the fields is clone size, J gene, V gene, CDR3 length, D gene, CDR3 DNA, CDR3 protein. The D gene is left open where the match is weak. Where a row states a size, it is once, few, many or the class of an expanded clone; other rows omit it.

clone_size: -; j_call: TRBJ1-1; v_call: TRBV28; cdr3_length: 15; d_call: -; cdr3_nt: TGTGCCAGCAGTCCCCGTTGGAGTGGGAACACTGAAGCTTTCTTT; cdr3_aa: CASSPRWSGNTEAFF
clone_size: -; j_call: TRBJ2-1; v_call: TRBV5-4; cdr3_length: 16; d_call: -; cdr3_nt: TGTGCCAGCAGCTTGATCAAAGGGGGGGGCTACAATGAGCAGTTCTTC; cdr3_aa: CASSLIKGGGYNEQFF
clone_size: -; j_call: TRBJ2-5; v_call: TRBV4-2; cdr3_length: 16; d_call: TRBD2; cdr3_nt: TGTGCCAGCAGCTCTCGACTAGCCGGGAGGCAAGAGACCCAGTACTTC; cdr3_aa: CASSSRLAGRQETQYF
clone_size: -; j_call: TRBJ1-2; v_call: TRBV29-1; cdr3_length: 12; d_call: -; cdr3_nt: TGCAGCGTTGAAAGGCCGGGGATAGGCTACACCTTC; cdr3_aa: CSVERPGIGYTF
clone_size: -; j_call: TRBJ2-1; v_call: TRBV7-7; cdr3_length: 15; d_call: TRBD1; cdr3_nt: TGTGCTAGCAGCCCTAGAACAGGGGGTCTCGGTGAGCAGTTCTTC; cdr3_aa: CASSPRTGGLGEQFF
clone_size: once; j_call: TRBJ2-7; v_call: TRBV4-2; cdr3_length: 16; d_call: TRBD2; cdr3_nt: TGTGCCAGCAGCCGCCTACTAGCGGGATCCTCCTACGAGCAGTACTTC; cdr3_aa: CASSRLLAGSSYEQYF
clone_size: -; j_call: TRBJ2-1; v_call: TRBV4-1; cdr3_length: 15; d_call: -; cdr3_nt: TGCGCCAGCAGCCAAGATTTTTCCGGGTACAATGAGCAGTTCTTC; cdr3_aa: CASSQDFSGYNEQFF
clone_size: -; j_call: TRBJ1-1; v_call: TRBV29-1; cdr3_length: 14; d_call: -; cdr3_nt: TGCAGCGTTGAGATGCGGGGAATGAACACTGAAGCTTTCTTT; cdr3_aa: CSVEMRGMNTEAFF
clone_size: -; j_call: TRBJ2-7; v_call: TRBV6-4; cdr3_length: 15; d_call: TRBD1; cdr3_nt: TGTGCCAGCCGGATACAACAGGGGGAAGCCTACGAGCAGTACTTC; cdr3_aa: CASRIQQGEAYEQYF
clone_size: -; j_call: TRBJ2-1; v_call: TRBV10-3; cdr3_length: 16; d_call: TRBD2; cdr3_nt: TGTGCCATCAGACCCGACCGACTAGCGGGAGGGAATGAGCAGTTCTTC; cdr3_aa: CAIRPDRLAGGNEQFF
clone_size: -; j_call: TRBJ2-1; v_call: TRBV9; cdr3_length: 14; d_call: TRBD2; cdr3_nt: TGTGCCAGCAGCCCCCGGACTAGCGTAAATGAGCAGTTCTTC; cdr3_aa: CASSPRTSVNEQFF